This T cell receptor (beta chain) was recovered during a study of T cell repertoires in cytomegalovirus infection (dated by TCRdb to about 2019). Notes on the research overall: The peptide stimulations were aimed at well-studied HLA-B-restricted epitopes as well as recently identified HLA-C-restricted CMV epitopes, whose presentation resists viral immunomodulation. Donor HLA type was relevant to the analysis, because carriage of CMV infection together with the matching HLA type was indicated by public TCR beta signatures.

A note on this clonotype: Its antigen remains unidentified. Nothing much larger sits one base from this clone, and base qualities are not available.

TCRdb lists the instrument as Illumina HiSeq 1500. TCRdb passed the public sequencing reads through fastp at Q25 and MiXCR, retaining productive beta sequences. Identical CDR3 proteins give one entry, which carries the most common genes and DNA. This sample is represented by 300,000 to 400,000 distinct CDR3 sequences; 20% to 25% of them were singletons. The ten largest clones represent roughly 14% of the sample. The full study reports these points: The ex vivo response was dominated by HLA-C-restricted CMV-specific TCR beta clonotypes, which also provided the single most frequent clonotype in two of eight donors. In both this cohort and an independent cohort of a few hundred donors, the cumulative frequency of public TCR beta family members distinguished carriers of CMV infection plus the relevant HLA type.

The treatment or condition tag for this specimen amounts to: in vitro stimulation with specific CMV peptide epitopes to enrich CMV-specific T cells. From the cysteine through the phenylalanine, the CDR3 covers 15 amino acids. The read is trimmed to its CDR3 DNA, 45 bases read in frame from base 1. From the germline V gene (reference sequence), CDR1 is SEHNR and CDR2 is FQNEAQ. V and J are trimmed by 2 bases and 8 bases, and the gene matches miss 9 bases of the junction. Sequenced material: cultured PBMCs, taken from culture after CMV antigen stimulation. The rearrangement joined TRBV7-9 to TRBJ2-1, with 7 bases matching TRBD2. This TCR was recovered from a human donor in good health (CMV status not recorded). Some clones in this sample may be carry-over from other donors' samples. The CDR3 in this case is CASSLRGSLVDEQFF. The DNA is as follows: TGTGCCAGCAGCTTACGCGGGAGCTTAGTGGATGAGCAGTTCTTC.